This T cell receptor (beta chain) was sequenced in a study of blood T cell repertoires in COVID-19. Overall study context: Samples representing acute and convalescent COVID-19 were sourced from the United States, Italy and Spain. T cells, B-cell-depleted T cells, or PBMCs supplied cDNA or gDNA.

This CDR3 has 14 amino acids. The germline V and J ends were trimmed by 3 bases and 3 bases, with 12 bases remaining between them. Germline lookup yields CDR1 LNHDA and CDR2 SQIVND (reference sequence). Per the original data handling: Amplification of reference gene primers was used by the study to estimate nucleated cell counts. Method: immunoSEQ multiplex PCR; TCRdb's copy keeps in-frame clones and lacks some. The V and J calls and clone size come from that table; D and trimming were worked out from the DNA. Altogether over 95,000 clones are present, approximately 85% being singletons, with the ten largest covering around 3.4%.

This receptor was identified in a man between 40 and 49 years old with acute or convalescent COVID-19. V usage is TRBV19 and J usage is TRBJ2-7, with D possibly TRBD2 on 5 matching bases. Sequencing was performed on peripheral blood. The CDR3 protein is CASSIRLAGYEQYF. In DNA, the CDR3 is TGTGCCAGTAGTATCCGTTTGGCGGGCTACGAGCAGTACTTC.